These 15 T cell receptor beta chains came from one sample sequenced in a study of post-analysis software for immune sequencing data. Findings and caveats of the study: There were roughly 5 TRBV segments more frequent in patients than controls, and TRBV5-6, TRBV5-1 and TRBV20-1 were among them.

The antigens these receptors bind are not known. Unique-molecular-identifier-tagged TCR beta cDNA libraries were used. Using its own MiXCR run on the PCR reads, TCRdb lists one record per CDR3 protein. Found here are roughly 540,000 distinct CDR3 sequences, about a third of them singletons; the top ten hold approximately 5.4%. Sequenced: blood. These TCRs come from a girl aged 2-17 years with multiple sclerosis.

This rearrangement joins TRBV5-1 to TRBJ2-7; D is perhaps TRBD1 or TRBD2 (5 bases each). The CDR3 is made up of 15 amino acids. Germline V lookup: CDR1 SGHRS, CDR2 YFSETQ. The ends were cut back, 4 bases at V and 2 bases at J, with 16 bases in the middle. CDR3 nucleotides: TGCGCCAGCAGCAGGACGTGGGACGTCGCCTACGAGCAGTACTTC. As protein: CASSRTWDVAYEQYF. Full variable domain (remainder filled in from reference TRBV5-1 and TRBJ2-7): KAGVTQTPRYLIKTRGQQVTLSCSPISGHRSVSWYQQTPGQGLQFLFEYFSETQRNKGNFPGRFSGRQFSNSRSEMNVSTLELGDSALYLCASSRTWDVAYEQYFGPGTRLTVT.

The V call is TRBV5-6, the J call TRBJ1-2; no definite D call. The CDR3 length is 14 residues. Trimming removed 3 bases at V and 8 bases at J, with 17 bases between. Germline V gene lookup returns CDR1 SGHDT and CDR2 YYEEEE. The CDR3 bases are TGTGCCAGCAGCTGGGTAAGGCCCGCTGGGGGCTACACCTTC. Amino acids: CASSWVRPAGGYTF.

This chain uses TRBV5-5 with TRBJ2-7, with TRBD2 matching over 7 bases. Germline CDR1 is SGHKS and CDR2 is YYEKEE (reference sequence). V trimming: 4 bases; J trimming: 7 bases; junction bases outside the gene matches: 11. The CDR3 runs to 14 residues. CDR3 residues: CASSLGRGSREQYF. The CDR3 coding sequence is TGTGCCAGCAGCCTGGGGCGGGGGAGTAGGGAGCAGTACTTC.

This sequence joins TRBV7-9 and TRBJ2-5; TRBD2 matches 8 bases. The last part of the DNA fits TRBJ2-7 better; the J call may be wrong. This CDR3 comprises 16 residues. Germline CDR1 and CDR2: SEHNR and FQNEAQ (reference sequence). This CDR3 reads CASSLPLRRGVHEQYF. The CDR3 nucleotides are TGTGCCAGCAGCTTACCATTGAGGCGGGGGGTACACGAGCAGTACTTC.

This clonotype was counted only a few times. CDR3 sequence (DNA): TGTGCCAGCAGCCCTTCGACAGGGGGAAATTCACCCCTCCACTTT. Translated: CASSPSTGGNSPLHF. The rearrangement uses TRBV7-9 and TRBJ1-6; 9 bases line up with TRBD1. V lost 5 bases and J lost 7; bases outside the gene matches: 6. From germline, CDR1 is SEHNR and CDR2 FQNEAQ (reference sequence). The CDR3 consists of 15 residues.

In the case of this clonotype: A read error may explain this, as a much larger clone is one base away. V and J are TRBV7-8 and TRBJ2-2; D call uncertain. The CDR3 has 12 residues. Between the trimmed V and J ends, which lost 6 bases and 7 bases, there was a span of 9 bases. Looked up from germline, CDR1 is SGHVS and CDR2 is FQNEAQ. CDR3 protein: CASRIQIGELFF. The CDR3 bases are TGTGCCAGCAGAATTCAGATCGGGGAGCTGTTTTTT.

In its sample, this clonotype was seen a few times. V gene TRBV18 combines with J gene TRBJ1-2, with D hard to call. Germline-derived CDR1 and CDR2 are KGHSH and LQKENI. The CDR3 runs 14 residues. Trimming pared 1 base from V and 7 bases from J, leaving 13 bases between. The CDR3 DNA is TGTGCCAGCTCACCACTCGACAAAACGGGTGGCTACACCTTC. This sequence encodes CASSPLDKTGGYTF.

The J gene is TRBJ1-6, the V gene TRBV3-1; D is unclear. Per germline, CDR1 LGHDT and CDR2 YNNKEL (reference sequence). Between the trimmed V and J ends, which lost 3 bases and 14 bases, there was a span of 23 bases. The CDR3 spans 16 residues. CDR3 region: CASSQEPAGKSLALHF. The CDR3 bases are TGTGCCAGCAGCCAGGAGCCAGCCGGGAAATCCTTGGCCCTCCACTTT. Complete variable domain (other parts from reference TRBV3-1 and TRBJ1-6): DTAVSQTPKYLVTQMGNDKSIKCEQNLGHDTMYWYKQDSKKFLKIMFSYNNKELIINETVPNRFSPKSPDKAHLNLHINSLELGDSAVYFCASSQEPAGKSLALHFGNGTRLTVT.

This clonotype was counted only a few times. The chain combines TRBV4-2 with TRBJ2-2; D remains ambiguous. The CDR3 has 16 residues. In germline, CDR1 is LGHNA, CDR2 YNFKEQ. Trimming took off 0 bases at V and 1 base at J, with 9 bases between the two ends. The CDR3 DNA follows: TGTGCCAGCAGCCAAGAAGGTCCAGGGAACACCGGGGAGCTGTTTTTT. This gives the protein CASSQEGPGNTGELFF.

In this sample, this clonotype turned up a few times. The CDR3 sequence is CASSLVPGLAEFYGYTF. Here the CDR3 DNA reads TGCGCCAGCAGCCTCGTACCAGGGCTGGCAGAGTTCTATGGCTACACCTTC. The chain carries TRBV4-1 and TRBJ1-2; possible D gene TRBD1, 5 bases. The CDR3 has 17 amino acids. Between the trimmed V and J ends, which lost 4 bases and 4 bases, there was a span of 22 bases. The germline gives CDR1 MGHRA, CDR2 YSYEKL.

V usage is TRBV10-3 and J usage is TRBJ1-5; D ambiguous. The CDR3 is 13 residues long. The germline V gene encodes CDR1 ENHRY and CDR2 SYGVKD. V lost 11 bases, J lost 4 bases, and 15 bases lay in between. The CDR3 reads CAPQFLGNQPQHF. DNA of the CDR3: TGTGCCCCACAGTTCCTCGGTAATCAGCCCCAGCATTTT.

The CDR3 sequence is CASSFGEIGNEQFF. The CDR3 nucleotides are TGTGCCAGCAGCTTCGGGGAAATAGGCAATGAGCAGTTCTTC. The rearrangement uses TRBV7-9 and TRBJ2-1, with a possible D match to TRBD2 (5 bases). The CDR3 length is 14 residues. V lost 3 bases and J lost 6, with 12 bases in between. Germline V gene data show CDR1 as SEHNR and CDR2 as FQNEAQ (reference sequence). Combining the CDR3 with reference TRBV7-9 and TRBJ2-1 gives the whole variable domain DTGVSQNPRHKITKRGQNVTFRCDPISEHNRLYWYRQTLGQGPEFLTYFQNEAQLEKSRLLSDRFSAERPKGSFSTLEIQRTEQGDSAMYLCASSFGEIGNEQFFGPGTRLTVL.

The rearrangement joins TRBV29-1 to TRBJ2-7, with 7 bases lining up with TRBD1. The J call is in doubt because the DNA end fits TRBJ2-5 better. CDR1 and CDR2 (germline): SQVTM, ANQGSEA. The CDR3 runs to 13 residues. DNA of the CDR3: TGCAGCGTTGAAAGGGGGCGGCAAGAGACCCAGTACTTC. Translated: CSVERGRQETQYF.

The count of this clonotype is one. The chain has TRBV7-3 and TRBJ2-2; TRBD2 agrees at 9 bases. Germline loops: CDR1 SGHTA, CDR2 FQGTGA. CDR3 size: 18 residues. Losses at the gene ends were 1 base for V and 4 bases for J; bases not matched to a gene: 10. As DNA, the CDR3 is TGTGCCAGCAGCTTAATGGGCGGGGGGGCACCCTCCACCGGGGAGCTGTTTTTT. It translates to CASSLMGGGAPSTGELFF. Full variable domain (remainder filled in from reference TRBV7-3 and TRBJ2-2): GAGVSQTPSNKVTEKGKYVELRCDPISGHTALYWYRQSLGQGPEFLIYFQGTGAADDSGLPNDRFFAVRPEGSVSTLKIQRTERGDSAVYLCASSLMGGGAPSTGELFFGEGSRLTVL.

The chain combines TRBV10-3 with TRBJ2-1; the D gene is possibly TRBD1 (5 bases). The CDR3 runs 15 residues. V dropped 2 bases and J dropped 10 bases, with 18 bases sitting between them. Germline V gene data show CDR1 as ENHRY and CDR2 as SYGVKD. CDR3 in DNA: TGTGCCATCAGTGAGGGTCGAGTCACACAGGTAGAGCAGTTCTTC. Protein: CAISEGRVTQVEQFF.